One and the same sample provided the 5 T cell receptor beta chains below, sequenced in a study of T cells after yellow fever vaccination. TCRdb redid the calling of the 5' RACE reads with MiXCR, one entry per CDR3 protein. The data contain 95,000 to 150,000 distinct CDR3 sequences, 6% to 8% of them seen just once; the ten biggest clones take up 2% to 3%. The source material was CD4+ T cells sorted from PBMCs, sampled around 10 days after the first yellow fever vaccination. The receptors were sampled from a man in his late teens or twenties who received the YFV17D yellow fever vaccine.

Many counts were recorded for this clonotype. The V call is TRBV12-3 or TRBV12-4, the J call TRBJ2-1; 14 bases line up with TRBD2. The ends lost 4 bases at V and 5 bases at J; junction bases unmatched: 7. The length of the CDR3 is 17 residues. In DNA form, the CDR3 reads TGTGCCAGCAGTTACGGACTAGCGGGGGGTATTGACAATGAGCAGTTCTTC. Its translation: CASSYGLAGGIDNEQFF.

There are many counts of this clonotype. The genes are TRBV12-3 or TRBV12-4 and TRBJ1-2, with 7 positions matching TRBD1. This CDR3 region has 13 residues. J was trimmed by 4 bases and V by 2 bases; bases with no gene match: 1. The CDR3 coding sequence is TGTGCCAGCAGTTTAAGACAGGGCTATGGCTACACCTTC. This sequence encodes CASSLRQGYGYTF.

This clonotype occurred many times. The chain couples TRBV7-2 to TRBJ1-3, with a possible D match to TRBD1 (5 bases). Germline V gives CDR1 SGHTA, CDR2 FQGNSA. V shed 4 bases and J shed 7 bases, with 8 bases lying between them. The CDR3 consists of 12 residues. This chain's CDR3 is CASSSPGNTIYF. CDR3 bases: TGTGCCAGCAGCTCCCCAGGGAACACCATATATTTT. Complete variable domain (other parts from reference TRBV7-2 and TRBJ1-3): GAGVSQSPSNKVTEKGKDVELRCDPISGHTALYWYRQSLGQGLEFLIYFQGNSAPDKSGLPSDRFSAERTGGSVSTLTIQRTQQEDSAVYLCASSSPGNTIYFGEGSWLTVV.

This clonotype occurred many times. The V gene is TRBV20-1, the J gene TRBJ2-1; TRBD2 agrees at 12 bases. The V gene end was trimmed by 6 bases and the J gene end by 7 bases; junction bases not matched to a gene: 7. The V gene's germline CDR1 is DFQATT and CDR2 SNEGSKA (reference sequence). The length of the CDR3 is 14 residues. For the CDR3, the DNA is TGCAGTGCCCGGGGGACTAGCGGGCGGAATGAGCAGTTCTTC. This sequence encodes CSARGTSGRNEQFF.

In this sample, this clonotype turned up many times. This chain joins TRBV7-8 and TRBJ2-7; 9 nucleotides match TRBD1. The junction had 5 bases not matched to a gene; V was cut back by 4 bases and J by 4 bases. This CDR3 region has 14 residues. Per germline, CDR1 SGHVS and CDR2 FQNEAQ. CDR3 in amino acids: CASSSGTGFYEQYF. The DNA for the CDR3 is TGTGCCAGCAGCTCCGGGACAGGGTTTTACGAGCAGTACTTC.